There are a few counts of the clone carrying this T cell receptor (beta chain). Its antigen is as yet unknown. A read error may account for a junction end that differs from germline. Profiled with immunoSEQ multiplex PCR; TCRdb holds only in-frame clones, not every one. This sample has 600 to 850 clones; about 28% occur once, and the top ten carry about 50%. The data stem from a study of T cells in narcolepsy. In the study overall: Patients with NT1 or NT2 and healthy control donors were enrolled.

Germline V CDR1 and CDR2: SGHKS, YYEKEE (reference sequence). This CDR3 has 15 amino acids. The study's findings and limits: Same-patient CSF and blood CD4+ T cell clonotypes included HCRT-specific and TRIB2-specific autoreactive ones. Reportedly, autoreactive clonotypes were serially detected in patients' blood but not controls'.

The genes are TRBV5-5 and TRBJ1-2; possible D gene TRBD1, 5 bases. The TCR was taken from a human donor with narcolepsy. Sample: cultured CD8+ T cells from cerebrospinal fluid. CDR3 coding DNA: TGCGCCAGCAGCCAAGAGCAGGGTTCCGTCCTTGGCTACACCTTC. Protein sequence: CASSQEQGSVLGYTF.